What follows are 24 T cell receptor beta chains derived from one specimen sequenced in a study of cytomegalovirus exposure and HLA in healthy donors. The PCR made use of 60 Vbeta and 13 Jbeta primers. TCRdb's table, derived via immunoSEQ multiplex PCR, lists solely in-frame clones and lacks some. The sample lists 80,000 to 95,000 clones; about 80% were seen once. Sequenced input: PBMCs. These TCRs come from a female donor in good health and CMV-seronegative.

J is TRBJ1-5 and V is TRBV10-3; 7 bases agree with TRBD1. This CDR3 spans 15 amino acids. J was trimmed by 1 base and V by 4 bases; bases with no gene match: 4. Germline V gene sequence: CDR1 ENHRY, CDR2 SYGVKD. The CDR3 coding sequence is TGTGCCATCAGTGGAGACAGGGCGAGCAATCAGCCCCAGCATTTT. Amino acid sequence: CAISGDRASNQPQHF.

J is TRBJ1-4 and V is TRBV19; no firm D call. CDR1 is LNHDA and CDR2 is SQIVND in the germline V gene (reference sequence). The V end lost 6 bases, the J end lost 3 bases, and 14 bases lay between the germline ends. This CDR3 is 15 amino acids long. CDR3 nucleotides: TGTGCCAGTAGCCTCCCGGGTTCGCCTAATGAAAAACTGTTTTTT. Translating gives CASSLPGSPNEKLFF.

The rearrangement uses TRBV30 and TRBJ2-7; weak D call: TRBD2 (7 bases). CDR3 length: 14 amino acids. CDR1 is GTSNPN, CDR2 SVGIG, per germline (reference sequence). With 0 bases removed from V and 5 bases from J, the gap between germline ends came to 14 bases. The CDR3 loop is CAWSVGGPQDEQYF. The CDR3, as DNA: TGTGCCTGGAGTGTCGGGGGGCCGCAGGACGAGCAGTACTTC.

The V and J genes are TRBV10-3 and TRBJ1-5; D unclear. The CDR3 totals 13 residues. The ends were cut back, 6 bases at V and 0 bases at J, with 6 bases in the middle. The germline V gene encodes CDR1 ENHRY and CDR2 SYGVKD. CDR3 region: CAISPGSNQPQHF. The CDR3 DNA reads TGTGCCATCAGCCCAGGTAGCAATCAGCCCCAGCATTTT.

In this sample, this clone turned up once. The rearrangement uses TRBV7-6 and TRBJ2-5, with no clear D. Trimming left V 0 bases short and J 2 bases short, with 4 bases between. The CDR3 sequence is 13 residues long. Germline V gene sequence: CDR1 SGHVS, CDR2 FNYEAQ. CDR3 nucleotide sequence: TGTGCCAGCAGCTTAGCACAGCAAGAGACCCAGTACTTC. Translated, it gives CASSLAQQETQYF.

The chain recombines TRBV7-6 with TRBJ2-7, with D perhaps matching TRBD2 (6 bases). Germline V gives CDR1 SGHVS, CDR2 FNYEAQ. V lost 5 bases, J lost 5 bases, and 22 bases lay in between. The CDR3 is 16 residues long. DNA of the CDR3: TGTGCCAGCAGCCCCCGGGTAGGAGGGGTGGTCAACGAGCAGTACTTC. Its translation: CASSPRVGGVVNEQYF.

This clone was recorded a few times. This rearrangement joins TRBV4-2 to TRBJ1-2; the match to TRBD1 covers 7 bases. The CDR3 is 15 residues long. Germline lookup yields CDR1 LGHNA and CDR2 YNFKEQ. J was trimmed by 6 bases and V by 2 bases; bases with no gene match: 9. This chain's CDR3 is CASSQLRQGMDGYTF. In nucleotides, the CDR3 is TGTGCCAGCAGCCAACTTAGACAGGGAATGGATGGCTACACCTTC.

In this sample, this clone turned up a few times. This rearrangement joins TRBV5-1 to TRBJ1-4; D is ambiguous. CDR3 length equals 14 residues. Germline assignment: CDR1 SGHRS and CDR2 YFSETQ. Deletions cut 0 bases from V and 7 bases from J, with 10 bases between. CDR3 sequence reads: CASSLEGGPEKLFF. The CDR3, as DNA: TGCGCCAGCAGCTTGGAAGGAGGGCCTGAAAAACTGTTTTTT.

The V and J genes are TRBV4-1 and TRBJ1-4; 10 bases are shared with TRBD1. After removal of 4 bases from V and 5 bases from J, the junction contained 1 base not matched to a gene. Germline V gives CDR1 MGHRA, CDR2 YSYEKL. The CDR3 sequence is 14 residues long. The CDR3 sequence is CASSRTGGNEKLFF. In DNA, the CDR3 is TGCGCCAGCAGCCGGACAGGGGGGAATGAAAAACTGTTTTTT.

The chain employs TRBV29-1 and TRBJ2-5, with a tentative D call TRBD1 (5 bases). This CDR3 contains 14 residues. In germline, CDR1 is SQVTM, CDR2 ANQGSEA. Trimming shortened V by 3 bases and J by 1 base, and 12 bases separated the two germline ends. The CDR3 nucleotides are TGCAGCGTTGATGCAGGGCCCTCCCAAGAGACCCAGTACTTC. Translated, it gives CSVDAGPSQETQYF.

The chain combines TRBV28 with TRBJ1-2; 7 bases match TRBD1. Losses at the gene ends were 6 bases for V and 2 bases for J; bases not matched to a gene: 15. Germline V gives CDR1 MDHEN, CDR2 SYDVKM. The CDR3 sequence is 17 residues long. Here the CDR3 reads CASSRLEGAPLNYGYTF. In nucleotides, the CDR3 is TGTGCCAGCAGCCGACTGGAGGGGGCCCCTCTCAACTATGGCTACACCTTC.

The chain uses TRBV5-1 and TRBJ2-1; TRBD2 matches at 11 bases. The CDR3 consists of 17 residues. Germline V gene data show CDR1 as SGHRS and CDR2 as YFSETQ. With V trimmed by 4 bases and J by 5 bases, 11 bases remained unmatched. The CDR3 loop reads CASSQISGRAGNNEQFF. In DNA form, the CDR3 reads TGCGCCAGCAGCCAGATTAGCGGGAGGGCCGGAAACAATGAGCAGTTCTTC. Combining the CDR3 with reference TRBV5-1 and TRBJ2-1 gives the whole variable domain KAGVTQTPRYLIKTRGQQVTLSCSPISGHRSVSWYQQTPGQGLQFLFEYFSETQRNKGNFPGRFSGRQFSNSRSEMNVSTLELGDSALYLCASSQISGRAGNNEQFFGPGTRLTVL.

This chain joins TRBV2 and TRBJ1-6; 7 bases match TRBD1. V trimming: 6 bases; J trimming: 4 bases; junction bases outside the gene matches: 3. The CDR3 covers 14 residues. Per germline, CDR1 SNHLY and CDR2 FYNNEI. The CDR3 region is CASRGDSYNSPLHF. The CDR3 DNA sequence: TGTGCCAGCAGGGGGGACAGTTATAATTCACCCCTCCACTTT. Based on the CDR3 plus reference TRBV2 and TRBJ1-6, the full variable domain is EPEVTQTPSHQVTQMGQEVILRCVPISNHLYFYWYRQILGQKVEFLVSFYNNEISEKSEIFDDQFSVERPDGSNFTLKIRSTKLEDSAMYFCASRGDSYNSPLHFGNGTRLTVT.

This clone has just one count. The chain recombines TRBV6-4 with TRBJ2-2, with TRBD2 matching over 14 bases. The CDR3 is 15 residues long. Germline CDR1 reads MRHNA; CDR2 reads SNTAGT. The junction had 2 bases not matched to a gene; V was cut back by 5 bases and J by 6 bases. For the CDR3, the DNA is TGTGCCAGCAGTCCGACTAGCGGGAGGGCCGGGGAGCTGTTTTTT. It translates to CASSPTSGRAGELFF.

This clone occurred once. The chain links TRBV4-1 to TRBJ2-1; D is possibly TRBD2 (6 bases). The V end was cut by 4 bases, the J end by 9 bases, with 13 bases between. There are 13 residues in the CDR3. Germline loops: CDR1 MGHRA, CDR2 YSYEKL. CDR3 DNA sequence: TGCGCCAGCAGCCGGGAGGAGGGGTTTGAGCAGTTCTTC. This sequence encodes CASSREEGFEQFF.

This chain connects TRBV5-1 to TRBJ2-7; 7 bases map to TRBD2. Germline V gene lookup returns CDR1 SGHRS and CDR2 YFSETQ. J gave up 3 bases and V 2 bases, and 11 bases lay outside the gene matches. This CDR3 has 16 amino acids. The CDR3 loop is CASSFLTGGGLYEQYF. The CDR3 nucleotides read TGCGCCAGCAGCTTTCTAACGGGAGGAGGACTCTACGAGCAGTACTTC. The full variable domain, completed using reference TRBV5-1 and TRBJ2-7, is KAGVTQTPRYLIKTRGQQVTLSCSPISGHRSVSWYQQTPGQGLQFLFEYFSETQRNKGNFPGRFSGRQFSNSRSEMNVSTLELGDSALYLCASSFLTGGGLYEQYFGPGTRLTVT.

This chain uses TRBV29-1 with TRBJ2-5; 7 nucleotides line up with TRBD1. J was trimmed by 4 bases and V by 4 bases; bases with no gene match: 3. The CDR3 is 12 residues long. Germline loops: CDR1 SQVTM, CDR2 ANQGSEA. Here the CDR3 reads CSVAPGGETQYF. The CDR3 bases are TGCAGCGTTGCCCCAGGGGGAGAGACCCAGTACTTC.

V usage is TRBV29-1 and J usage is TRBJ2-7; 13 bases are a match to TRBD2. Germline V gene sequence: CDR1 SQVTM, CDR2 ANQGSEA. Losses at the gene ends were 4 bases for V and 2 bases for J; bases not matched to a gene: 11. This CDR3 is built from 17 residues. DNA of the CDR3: TGCAGCGTTGCCGGACTAGCGGGAGATAAAAGGGCCTACGAGCAGTACTTC. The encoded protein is CSVAGLAGDKRAYEQYF.

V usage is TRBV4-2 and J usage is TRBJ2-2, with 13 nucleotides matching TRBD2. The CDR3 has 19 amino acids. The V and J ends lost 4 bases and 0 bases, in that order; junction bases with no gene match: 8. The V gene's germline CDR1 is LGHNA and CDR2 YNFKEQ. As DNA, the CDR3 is TGTGCCAGCAGCCCACGGACTAGCGGGGGCCGGCCGAACACCGGGGAGCTGTTTTTT. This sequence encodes CASSPRTSGGRPNTGELFF.

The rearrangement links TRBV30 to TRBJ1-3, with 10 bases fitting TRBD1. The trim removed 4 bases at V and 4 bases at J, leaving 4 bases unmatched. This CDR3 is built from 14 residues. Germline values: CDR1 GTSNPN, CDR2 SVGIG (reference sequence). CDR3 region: CAWNRQGAGNTIYF. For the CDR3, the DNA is TGTGCCTGGAACCGACAGGGGGCAGGAAACACCATATATTTT. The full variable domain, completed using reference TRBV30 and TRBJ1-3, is SQTIHQWPATLVQPVGSPLSLECTVEGTSNPNLYWYRQAAGRGLQLLFYSVGIGQISSEVPQNLSASRPQDRQFILSSKKLLLSDSGFYLCAWNRQGAGNTIYFGEGSWLTVV.

CDR3 residues: CASSQVGSGRRSYEQYF. CDR3 coding DNA: TGTGCCAGCAGCCAAGTGGGTAGCGGGAGACGCTCCTACGAGCAGTACTTC. The chain has TRBV4-2 and TRBJ2-7; 9 bases line up with TRBD2. CDR3 size: 17 residues. Trimming cost V 1 base and J 0 bases; bases outside gene matches: 7. Looked up from germline, CDR1 is LGHNA and CDR2 is YNFKEQ.

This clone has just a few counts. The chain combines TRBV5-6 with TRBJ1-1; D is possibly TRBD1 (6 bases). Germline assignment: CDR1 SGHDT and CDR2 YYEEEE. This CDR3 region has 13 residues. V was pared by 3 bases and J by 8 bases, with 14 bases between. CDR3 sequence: CASSSWTASEAFF. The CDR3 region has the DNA TGTGCCAGCAGCTCCTGGACAGCTTCAGAAGCTTTCTTT.

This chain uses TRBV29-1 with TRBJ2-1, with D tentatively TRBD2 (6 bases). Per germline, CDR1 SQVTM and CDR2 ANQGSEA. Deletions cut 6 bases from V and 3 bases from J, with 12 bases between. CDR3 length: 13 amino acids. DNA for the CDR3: TGCAGCGTCGCGGGACCGAACTACAATGAGCAGTTCTTC. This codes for CSVAGPNYNEQFF.

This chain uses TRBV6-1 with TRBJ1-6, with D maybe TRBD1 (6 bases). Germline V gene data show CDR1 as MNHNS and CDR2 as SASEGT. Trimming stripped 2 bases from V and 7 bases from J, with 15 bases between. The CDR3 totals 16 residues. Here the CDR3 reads CASSESLQGRNSPLHF. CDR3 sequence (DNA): TGTGCCAGCAGTGAAAGTTTACAGGGTCGGAATTCACCCCTCCACTTT.